These 27 T cell receptor beta chains came from one sample sequenced in a study of CD8+ T cells in alopecia areata. Treatment in this sample: oral pan-JAK inhibitor, 5-10 mg twice daily. Extracted RNA was reverse transcribed into cDNA, the sequencing template. Sequenced by immunoSEQ multiplex PCR; TCRdb stores in-frame clones only, minus some. The repertoire holds hundreds of thousands of clones, with 45% to 70% as singletons. The starting material was CD4+ T cells sorted from blood, obtained at roughly week 53, from a patient treated with tofacitinib. All receptors come from a human donor with alopecia areata.

The chain uses TRBV29-1 and TRBJ2-7; D is undetermined. Germline loops: CDR1 SQVTM, CDR2 ANQGSEA. This CDR3 is 11 amino acids long. The V end lost 4 bases, the J end lost 2 bases, and 6 bases lay between the germline ends. CDR3 bases: TGCAGCGTTGCCCATGCCTACGAGCAGTACTTC. Translating it yields CSVAHAYEQYF.

The CDR3: CASSEMLGQGSYGYTF. The CDR3 DNA reads TGTGCCAGCAGTGAAATGCTGGGACAGGGTTCCTATGGCTACACCTTC. The J gene is TRBJ1-2, the V gene TRBV2, with TRBD1 identical over 9 bases. J was trimmed by 4 bases and V by 2 bases; bases with no gene match: 8. The germline V gene encodes CDR1 SNHLY and CDR2 FYNNEI. The CDR3 length is 16 residues.

This clone has a handful of counts. The chain carries TRBV30 and TRBJ1-1; the D is unclear. Trimming took 2 bases from V and 0 from J, leaving 10 bases between them. This CDR3 comprises 14 residues. The germline gives CDR1 GTSNPN, CDR2 SVGIG (reference sequence). The CDR3: CAWSRRRLNTEAFF. DNA of the CDR3: TGTGCCTGGAGTCGGCGGAGGTTGAACACTGAAGCTTTCTTT.

A word on this clone: In the same sample, other DNA sequences code for this CDR3. This chain connects TRBV30 to TRBJ1-1, with D maybe TRBD1 (5 bases). V shed 1 base and J shed 0 bases, with 9 bases lying between them. The CDR3 has 14 amino acids. CDR1 is GTSNPN and CDR2 is SVGIG in the germline V gene (reference sequence). Here the CDR3 reads CAWSAGLLNTEAFF. The CDR3 DNA sequence: TGTGCCTGGAGTGCGGGACTGCTGAACACTGAAGCTTTCTTT.

This rearrangement joins TRBV30 to TRBJ1-2; no definite D call. The CDR3 totals 13 residues. Germline V CDR1 and CDR2: GTSNPN, SVGIG (reference sequence). V shed 0 bases and J shed 6 bases, with 11 bases lying between them. CDR3 coding DNA: TGTGCCTGGAGTGTGCCGCCGGGGAATGGCTACACCTTC. The encoded protein is CAWSVPPGNGYTF.

The V and J genes are TRBV29-1 and TRBJ2-5; 10 bases are shared with TRBD1. CDR3 length equals 13 residues. Germline V gene lookup returns CDR1 SQVTM and CDR2 ANQGSEA. The junction had 5 bases not matched to a gene; V was cut back by 5 bases and J by 5 bases. CDR3: CSVWTGGPETQYF. The CDR3 region has the DNA TGCAGCGTTTGGACAGGGGGTCCCGAGACCCAGTACTTC.

The CDR3 protein is CASSSDRVDEQFF. The CDR3 region has the DNA TGTGCCAGCAGCTCGGACAGGGTTGATGAGCAGTTCTTC. The J gene is TRBJ2-1, the V gene TRBV11-1; TRBD1 aligns across 8 bases. In germline, CDR1 is SGHAT, CDR2 FQDESV (reference sequence). The CDR3 totals 13 residues. V lost 4 bases and J lost 8; bases outside the gene matches: 4.

The CDR3 DNA reads as TGTGCCAGCAGCCAACACGACACCAATCAGCCCCAGCATTTT. This gives the protein CASSQHDTNQPQHF. The rearrangement joins TRBV6-5 to TRBJ1-5, with D unresolved. The CDR3 is made up of 14 amino acids. Germline values: CDR1 MNHEY, CDR2 SVGAGI. V was trimmed by 6 bases and J by 3 bases, leaving 12 bases between them.

The V call is TRBV4-3, the J call TRBJ2-5; no reliable D call. The ends were cut back, 0 bases at V and 7 bases at J, with 9 bases in the middle. Germline V gene data show CDR1 as LGHNA and CDR2 as YSLEER. The length of the CDR3 is 13 residues. The CDR3, as DNA: TGCGCCAGCAGCCAAGATGTAGGGTCGACCCAGTACTTC. This codes for CASSQDVGSTQYF.

The V gene is TRBV9, the J gene TRBJ1-2, with D unresolved. V was clipped by 3 bases and J by 8 bases, with 8 bases between them. Germline V gene lookup returns CDR1 SGDLS and CDR2 YYNGEE. This CDR3 region has 11 residues. The CDR3 is CASSGLGGYTF. CDR3 bases: TGTGCCAGCAGCGGCCTAGGAGGCTACACCTTC.

This chain links TRBV29-1 with TRBJ1-1; D unresolved. Germline V gene lookup returns CDR1 SQVTM and CDR2 ANQGSEA. The CDR3 consists of 14 residues. Trimming stripped 6 bases from V and 2 bases from J, with 16 bases between. CDR3 sequence (DNA): TGCAGCGTCCGTCCGATACTGCGTAACACTGAAGCTTTCTTT. It is translated as CSVRPILRNTEAFF.

The rearrangement links TRBV9 to TRBJ2-7; the match to TRBD1 covers 7 bases. The CDR3 length is 14 residues. With 4 bases clipped from V and 2 bases from J, the junction kept 6 bases outside the gene matches. CDR1 and CDR2 (germline): SGDLS, YYNGEE. In DNA, the CDR3 is TGTGCCAGCAGCCCGGGACAGATCACCTACGAGCAGTACTTC. Translation: CASSPGQITYEQYF.

Here the CDR3 DNA reads TGCGCCAGCAGCTTACCCGACAGGGGCCAAAACATTCAGTACTTC. It is translated as CASSLPDRGQNIQYF. The V and J genes are TRBV5-1 and TRBJ2-4; 8 bases are shared with TRBD1. The CDR3 extends over 15 amino acids. Germline V gene sequence: CDR1 SGHRS, CDR2 YFSETQ. Trimming took 2 bases from V and 5 from J; bases not matched to a gene: 6.

The gene calls are TRBV6-6 and TRBJ2-5, with 9 positions matching TRBD2. The CDR3 loop spans 16 amino acids. V lost 6 bases to trimming and J lost 3 bases; unmatched junction nucleotides: 11. Germline CDR1 and CDR2: MNHNY and SVGAGI (reference sequence). For the CDR3, the DNA is TGTGCCAGCAGGGACCCTTTCGCGGGGGGGAAAGAGACCCAGTACTTC. Translating gives CASRDPFAGGKETQYF.

This rearrangement joins TRBV29-1 to TRBJ2-3; D is perhaps TRBD1 or TRBD2 (5 bases each). This CDR3 has 14 residues. Germline V gene lookup returns CDR1 SQVTM and CDR2 ANQGSEA. The V and J ends lost 1 base and 1 base respectively, with 9 bases between them. The CDR3 spells CSVEGGSGTDTQYF. Here the CDR3 DNA reads TGCAGCGTTGAAGGGGGGAGCGGCACAGATACGCAGTATTTT.

The V and J genes are TRBV7-2 and TRBJ2-7; possibly TRBD1 or TRBD2 for D (6 bases each). Trimming pared 0 bases from V and 5 bases from J, leaving 17 bases between. This CDR3 has 16 amino acids. Germline CDR1 SGHTA, CDR2 FQGNSA. The CDR3 here is CASSLAPGAGRNEQYF. DNA for the CDR3: TGTGCCAGCAGCTTAGCTCCGGGGGCCGGGCGGAACGAGCAGTACTTC.

CDR3 region: CASSYSMGHSSYEQYF. In DNA, the CDR3 is TGTGCCAGCAGTTACTCGATGGGTCACAGCTCCTACGAGCAGTACTTC. This rearrangement joins TRBV6-5 to TRBJ2-7; D uncertain. The CDR3 runs 16 residues. Germline-derived CDR1 and CDR2 are MNHEY and SVGAGI. V was cut by 0 bases and J by 0 bases, with 12 bases left in between.

Of note for this clone: The DNA is left out, because the CDR3 cannot be placed on it with certainty; the CDR3 is given as TCRdb lists it. The chain recombines TRBV6-1 with TRBJ1-3. With termini counted, the CDR3 has 14 amino acids. CDR1 and CDR2 (germline): MNHNS, SASEGT. CDR3 sequence reads: CASSILGAGNTIYF.

This chain uses TRBV7-2 with TRBJ2-7; the D is unclear. CDR3 length: 15 residues. Per the germline V gene, CDR1 is SGHTA and CDR2 is FQGNSA. Deletions cut 1 base from V and 3 bases from J, with 13 bases between. As DNA, the CDR3 is TGTGCCAGCAGCTTAGTTTTAAGGACGAGCTACGAGCAGTACTTC. Translated: CASSLVLRTSYEQYF.

V and J are TRBV7-3 and TRBJ1-1; 8 bases map to TRBD1. The V segment lost 5 bases and the J segment 11 bases; nucleotides outside the gene matches: 13. CDR3 length: 14 residues. Germline values: CDR1 SGHTA, CDR2 FQGTGA. The CDR3 spells CASSRGQGPERAFF. In DNA, the CDR3 is TGTGCCAGCAGCCGAGGACAGGGCCCAGAGCGGGCTTTCTTT.

The sample holds a few counts of this clone. The rearrangement joins TRBV30 to TRBJ1-2; D possibly corresponds to TRBD1 (5 bases). The V and J ends lost 4 bases and 3 bases respectively, with 18 bases between them. CDR1 GTSNPN and CDR2 SVGIG come from the germline V gene (reference sequence). This CDR3 is 15 amino acids long. The CDR3 spells CAWNTLEGVDYGYTF. CDR3 nucleotides: TGTGCCTGGAACACTTTAGAAGGGGTAGACTATGGCTACACCTTC.

In its sample, this clone was seen a few times. V is TRBV25-1 and J is TRBJ1-6; 7 nucleotides agree with TRBD1. The CDR3 is 15 amino acids. Trimming at V came to 4 bases and at J to 5 bases, leaving 5 bases not matched to a gene. From germline, CDR1 is MGHDK and CDR2 SYGVNS. The CDR3 region has the DNA TGTGCCAGCAGTGGACAGGGAGGAAATAATTCACCCCTCCACTTT. Amino acid sequence: CASSGQGGNNSPLHF.

Many counts were recorded for this clone. The chain employs TRBV11-2 and TRBJ2-2; maybe TRBD1 (5 bases). V lost 5 bases to trimming and J lost 1 base, with 5 bases between them. This CDR3 has 13 amino acids. Germline-derived CDR1 and CDR2 are SGHAT and FQNNGV. The CDR3 loop is CASSGQNTGELFF. The CDR3 nucleotides are TGTGCCAGCAGCGGACAGAACACCGGGGAGCTGTTTTTT.

The chain couples TRBV29-1 to TRBJ2-5; 9 bases map to TRBD2. Germline V CDR1 and CDR2: SQVTM, ANQGSEA. With V trimmed by 4 bases and J by 3 bases, 3 bases remained unmatched. This CDR3 has 13 amino acids. The CDR3 sequence: CSVVASGEETQYF. Written as DNA, the CDR3 is TGCAGCGTTGTGGCTAGCGGGGAAGAGACCCAGTACTTC.

There are a few counts of this clone. The CDR3 bases are TGCAGCGTTGGGACAGGGGCGAGACAGCCCCAGCATTTT. This gives the protein CSVGTGARQPQHF. V usage is TRBV29-1 and J usage is TRBJ1-5; TRBD1 aligns across 9 bases. V lost 4 bases, J lost 7 bases, and 5 bases stayed unmatched. From germline, CDR1 is SQVTM and CDR2 ANQGSEA. CDR3 size: 13 residues. Combining the CDR3 with reference TRBV29-1 and TRBJ1-5 gives the whole variable domain SAVISQKPSRDICQRGTSLTIQCQVDSQVTMMFWYRQQPGQSLTLIATANQGSEATYESGFVIDKFPISRPNLTFSTLTVSNMSPEDSSIYLCSVGTGARQPQHFGDGTRLSIL.

This clone was recorded a few times. The rearrangement links TRBV7-9 to TRBJ1-6; 7 bases are a match to TRBD1. The CDR3 totals 14 residues. Germline V gives CDR1 SEHNR, CDR2 FQNEAQ (reference sequence). The J segment lost 9 bases and the V segment lost 1 base, leaving 3 bases of the junction unmatched. CDR3 amino acids: CASSLEGGGSPLHF. CDR3 in DNA: TGTGCCAGCAGCTTAGAAGGGGGCGGTTCACCCCTCCACTTT.

This chain joins TRBV18 and TRBJ1-5, with D possibly being TRBD1 (5 bases). Germline CDR1 KGHSH, CDR2 LQKENI. The CDR3 contains 15 residues. Trimming shortened V by 0 bases and J by 7 bases, and 13 bases separated the two germline ends. The CDR3 is CASSPPSQGDQPQHF. The CDR3 bases are TGTGCCAGCTCACCACCGTCTCAAGGGGACCAGCCCCAGCATTTT.